This is a list of T cell receptor beta chains from one sample in a study of blood T cell repertoires in COVID-19. Sequencing used immunoSEQ multiplex PCR; TCRdb keeps in-frame clones, though not all of them. The data show fewer than 450,000 clones, 70% to 90% seen once. The sequenced material came from PBMCs or T cells enriched from blood (not recorded which). The receptors derive from a middle-aged woman with acute COVID-19. Each CDR3 is given with its conserved first and last residue. A D gene is named only where the DNA matches it firmly. The size entry is marked missing in some rows and otherwise reads once, few, many or a size class.

J gene,clone size,V gene,D gene,CDR3 DNA,CDR3 protein
TRBJ2-2,.,TRBV7-6,.,TGTGCCAGCAGCCCCCCAGGCTGGGAGCTGTTTTTT,CASSPPGWELFF
TRBJ1-5,.,TRBV6-5,.,TGTGCCAGCACCAGCAGGGGCAGGAATCAGCCCCAGCATTTT,CASTSRGRNQPQHF
TRBJ2-1,once,TRBV6-2/TRBV6-3,TRBD2,TGTGCCAGCACCCCCCTGAGCGGGGGGACAATGTACAATGAGCAGTTCTTC,CASTPLSGGTMYNEQFF
TRBJ2-3,.,TRBV2,TRBD2,TGTGCCAGCAGTGAAGACGGGGGGGCCATAGATACGCAGTATTTT,CASSEDGGAIDTQYF
TRBJ2-2,.,TRBV29-1,.,TGCAGCGTTGGATACAGGGATACCGGGGAGCTGTTTTTT,CSVGYRDTGELFF
TRBJ1-5,.,TRBV5-1,TRBD1,TGCGCCAGCAGCCCTGGACAGGGAGGGGTCCAGCATTTT,CASSPGQGGVQHF
TRBJ2-7,.,TRBV18,TRBD2,TGTGCCAGCTCACCTGCGGGGGGGCGGTCCTACGAGCAGTACTTC,CASSPAGGRSYEQYF
TRBJ1-5,.,TRBV2,.,TGTGCCAGCAGTGGTGAAGGGGGTCAGCCCCAGCATTTT,CASSGEGGQPQHF
TRBJ1-6,.,TRBV28,.,TGTGCCAGCAGGAATCAGGGGAGGGGGAATTCACCCCTCCACTTT,CASRNQGRGNSPLHF
TRBJ2-5,.,TRBV5-6,.,TGTGCCAGCAGCTTGTCGGAGACCCAGTACTTC,CASSLSETQYF
TRBJ2-3,.,TRBV29-1,.,TGCAGCGCCCGCTCGGTGAGAACAGATACGCAGTATTTT,CSARSVRTDTQYF
TRBJ1-4,.,TRBV11-2,TRBD1,TGTGCCAGCAGCTCGGGGACAGGGGACGCAACTAATGAAAAACTGTTTTTT,CASSSGTGDATNEKLFF
TRBJ1-5,.,TRBV6-5,.,TGTGCCAGTCGACAGAATAGCAATCAGCCCCAGCATTTT,CASRQNSNQPQHF
TRBJ2-5,.,TRBV15,TRBD2,TGTGCCACCAGCAGAGATCACCGGGGGGTGAAAGAGACCCAGTACTTC,CATSRDHRGVKETQYF
TRBJ1-5,.,TRBV19,.,TGTGCCAGTAGTATCCCGACAGGTCAGCCCCAGCATTTT,CASSIPTGQPQHF
TRBJ2-2,.,TRBV5-1,TRBD2,TGCGCCAGCAGCTTGGATTCTAGCGGGGGCCGGAGCGGGGAGCTGTTTTTT,CASSLDSSGGRSGELFF
TRBJ2-2,.,TRBV6-5,.,TGTGCCAGCAGTTACGAGGGTTCTAGCACCGGGGAGCTGTTTTTT,CASSYEGSSTGELFF
TRBJ1-3,.,TRBV5-1,.,TGCGCCAGCAGCTTGATTCAGGGGTACGGAAACACCATATATTTT,CASSLIQGYGNTIYF